Sequencing of this T cell receptor beta chain was carried out in a study of cytotoxic CD8 clonotypes in ibrutinib-treated CLL. Whole-study context: Response samples were drawn at a median of approximately 11 months of treatment, range 6 to 36.

Repertoires were generated with immunoSEQ multiplex PCR, while TCRdb's copy carries only in-frame clones and drops some. Here the sample spans approximately 45,000 clones, about two thirds being singletons. This clone was detected once. Looked up from germline, CDR1 is LNHDA and CDR2 is SQIVND (reference sequence). V dropped 5 bases and J dropped 5 bases, with 21 bases sitting between them. There are 16 residues in the CDR3. The chain is built from TRBV19 and TRBJ1-1; D possibly corresponds to TRBD1 (5 bases). This specimen consisted of PBMCs, obtained after 12 months of ibrutinib treatment. This sequence originates from a human donor with chronic lymphocytic leukemia. CDR3 region: CASSSLLLRQSTEAFF. The CDR3, as DNA: TGTGCCAGTAGTTCCCTACTCCTCAGACAGTCGACTGAAGCTTTCTTT.